The 15 T cell receptor beta chains below were found in one sample sequenced in a study of blood T cell repertoires in COVID-19. Sequencing was performed with immunoSEQ multiplex PCR; in TCRdb, only in-frame clones are kept and a portion is missing. This sample has around 140,000 clones, with roughly 86% found just once. Source material: peripheral blood. The receptor source for this set is a woman in her sixties or seventies with COVID-19, enrolled during active disease.

The rearrangement uses TRBV7-3 and TRBJ2-5; TRBD2 matches 7 bases. The CDR3 loop spans 13 amino acids. The ends lost 2 bases at V and 5 bases at J; junction bases unmatched: 2. Germline assignment: CDR1 SGHTA and CDR2 FQGTGA. CDR3 in amino acids: CASSLRDYETQYF. In DNA form, the CDR3 reads TGTGCCAGCAGCTTACGGGACTATGAGACCCAGTACTTC.

This sequence joins TRBV30 and TRBJ2-5, with 8 bases that match TRBD2. The J segment lost 4 bases and the V segment lost 1 base, leaving 14 bases of the junction unmatched. In germline, CDR1 is GTSNPN, CDR2 SVGIG (reference sequence). This CDR3 region has 17 residues. CDR3: CAWSGLTGGARRETQYF. The CDR3 DNA follows: TGTGCCTGGAGTGGCCTCACCGGGGGGGCCCGGAGAGAGACCCAGTACTTC.

V and J are TRBV18 and TRBJ1-4; D is perhaps TRBD1 (6 bases). The V end was cut by 2 bases, the J end by 0 bases, with 13 bases between. The length of the CDR3 is 17 residues. Germline loops: CDR1 KGHSH, CDR2 LQKENI. CDR3 nucleotides: TGTGCCAGCTCACCAATTGGGGGCCAAGCAACTAATGAAAAACTGTTTTTT. It specifies CASSPIGGQATNEKLFF.

The chain combines TRBV7-8 with TRBJ1-4, with D possibly being TRBD1 (5 bases). In germline, CDR1 is SGHVS, CDR2 FQNEAQ. This CDR3 region has 15 residues. V was clipped by 0 bases and J by 8 bases, with 13 bases between them. CDR3 protein: CASSLASGGLEKLFF. The CDR3, as DNA: TGTGCCAGCAGCTTAGCGTCCGGGGGACTAGAAAAACTGTTTTTT.

This clone was seen repeatedly, ten times or more. The CDR3 reads CASSFIRGRQDQPQHF. The CDR3 nucleotides read TGTGCCAGCAGTTTTATCAGGGGTCGTCAGGATCAGCCCCAGCATTTT. The gene calls are TRBV28 and TRBJ1-5; possible D gene TRBD1, 6 bases. Trimming stripped 3 bases from V and 5 bases from J, with 17 bases between. Germline-derived CDR1 and CDR2 are MDHEN and SYDVKM. CDR3 size: 16 residues.

The chain couples TRBV18 to TRBJ2-1, with D possibly matching TRBD2 (6 bases). The V gene lost 4 bases and the J gene lost 4 bases, with 11 bases spanning the gap. The CDR3 contains 14 residues. CDR1 and CDR2 from the germline V gene are KGHSH and LQKENI. The CDR3 is CASSLGGVYNEQFF. The CDR3 DNA sequence: TGTGCCAGCTCACTCGGAGGGGTATACAATGAGCAGTTCTTC.

The V and J genes are TRBV10-3 and TRBJ1-2, with TRBD1 matching 8 bases. This CDR3 is 14 amino acids long. The V and J ends lost 6 bases and 6 bases, in that order; junction bases with no gene match: 9. Germline-derived CDR1 and CDR2 are ENHRY and SYGVKD. The CDR3 DNA reads TGTGCCATCAGCCCTGTTCAGGGGGCGGATGGCTACACCTTC. Its protein product is CAISPVQGADGYTF.

The rearrangement joins TRBV5-1 to TRBJ1-6; TRBD1 might be the D (5 bases). The CDR3 is made up of 15 amino acids. The germline gives CDR1 SGHRS, CDR2 YFSETQ. Deletions cut 2 bases from V and 7 bases from J, with 13 bases between. The CDR3 DNA is TGCGCCAGCAGCTTACAAGACAGCAGGAATTCACCCCTCCACTTT. Translated: CASSLQDSRNSPLHF.

The J gene is TRBJ1-5, the V gene TRBV7-9, with D tentatively TRBD1 (5 bases). The CDR3 consists of 15 residues. With 3 bases removed from V and 1 base from J, the gap between germline ends came to 10 bases. Germline V gene data show CDR1 as SEHNR and CDR2 as FQNEAQ (reference sequence). CDR3 protein: CASSFSGGSNQPQHF. CDR3 nucleotides: TGTGCCAGCAGCTTTAGTGGGGGGAGCAATCAGCCCCAGCATTTT.

The V and J genes are TRBV7-9 and TRBJ2-7, with 9 bases that match TRBD1. Per the germline V gene, CDR1 is SEHNR and CDR2 is FQNEAQ (reference sequence). There are 12 residues in the CDR3. V shed 8 bases and J 6 bases; nucleotides not matched to a gene: 5. The CDR3 is CASEKDRGEQYF. CDR3 DNA sequence: TGTGCCAGCGAGAAGGACAGGGGCGAGCAGTACTTC.

The genes are TRBV10-1 and TRBJ2-7; D possibly corresponds to TRBD1 (5 bases). Trimming stripped 6 bases from V and 3 bases from J, with 15 bases between. CDR1 and CDR2 from the germline V gene are WNHNN and SYGVQD (reference sequence). This CDR3 has 14 amino acids. The chain's CDR3 is CASSPVRGGYEQYF. For the CDR3, the DNA is TGCGCCAGCAGCCCTGTAAGGGGTGGCTACGAGCAGTACTTC.

This chain connects TRBV9 to TRBJ1-5; D possibly corresponds to TRBD1 (6 bases). V shed 4 bases and J shed 0 bases, with 17 bases lying between them. Germline loops: CDR1 SGDLS, CDR2 YYNGEE. The CDR3 consists of 17 residues. CDR3 protein: CASSTGPSFYSNQPQHF. CDR3 DNA sequence: TGTGCCAGCAGCACAGGGCCGTCATTTTATAGCAATCAGCCCCAGCATTTT.

The chain has TRBV5-1 and TRBJ2-7, with 8 bases fitting TRBD1. The germline gives CDR1 SGHRS, CDR2 YFSETQ. The CDR3 loop spans 15 amino acids. The J segment lost 0 bases and the V segment lost 4 bases, leaving 6 bases of the junction unmatched. The CDR3 spells CASSPRTGSSYEQYF. The DNA of the CDR3 is TGCGCCAGCAGCCCCCGGACAGGGAGCTCCTACGAGCAGTACTTC.

In this sample, this clone turned up once. The chain couples TRBV7-9 to TRBJ1-6, with TRBD1 matching over 7 bases. CDR3 length: 15 residues. Trimming at V came to 6 bases and at J to 7 bases, leaving 9 bases not matched to a gene. Germline V CDR1 and CDR2: SEHNR, FQNEAQ (reference sequence). The CDR3 region is CASSRAGGRNSPLHF. CDR3 DNA sequence: TGTGCCAGCAGTCGCGCAGGGGGTAGAAATTCACCCCTCCACTTT.

The chain combines TRBV28 with TRBJ1-6; maybe TRBD1 (6 bases). Germline CDR1 and CDR2: MDHEN and SYDVKM. This CDR3 has 14 amino acids. V dropped 2 bases and J dropped 15 bases, with 17 bases sitting between them. The CDR3 DNA is TGTGCCAGCAGTTTAGTGACAGGCCGTGGGGACCTCCACTTT. This sequence encodes CASSLVTGRGDLHF.